This T cell receptor (beta chain) is drawn from a study of T cell responses to AZD1222 COVID-19 vaccine. Germline values: CDR1 MGHRA, CDR2 YSYEKL. The V end lost 4 bases, the J end lost 2 bases, and 15 bases lay between the germline ends. The CDR3 runs 15 residues. On this clone: The target antigen is unknown.

Profiling relied on immunoSEQ multiplex PCR, and the TCRdb table lists in-frame clones only, not all of them. Seen here are 95,000 to 120,000 clones, 86% observed once, and the top ten hold 3% to 4%. Study-level results: Possibly, clonal diversity was underestimated; donors were largely white British and included more females. A reported finding is that nearly half of spike-specific TCRs target unmutated variant regions. Baseline serology detected seropositivity in only 6 or 7 AZD1222 recipients.

Sequencing was performed on peripheral blood, taken on day 0 of AZD1222 vaccination. This sequence originates from an adult in good health. J is TRBJ2-7 and V is TRBV4-1; possibly TRBD1 or TRBD2 for D (5 bases each). The CDR3 region is CASSLEGPGTYEQYF. DNA of the CDR3: TGCGCCAGCAGCCTTGAGGGGCCAGGGACCTACGAGCAGTACTTC.